These 4 T cell receptor beta chains were sequenced from one sample in a study of CD8 T cells in ankylosing spondylitis. TCRdb re-analysed the 5' RACE reads in MiXCR, keeping a single row per CDR3 protein. The sample lists about 400,000 distinct CDR3 sequences; around 20% were seen once. Sequencing input: blood, either unsorted or a sorted T cell fraction (not recorded which). The receptors shown here come from a male donor with ankylosing spondylitis or in good health (not recorded which).

This clonotype has only a few counts. The chain joins TRBV7-9 to TRBJ2-5, with D uncertain. The CDR3 length is 16 residues. Germline V gives CDR1 SEHNR, CDR2 FQNEAQ (reference sequence). Deletions cut 4 bases from V and 3 bases from J, with 18 bases between. This CDR3 is CASSSVGRRREETQYF. The CDR3 DNA sequence: TGTGCCAGCAGCTCCGTGGGTAGGCGGAGAGAAGAGACCCAGTACTTC.

This clonotype has only a few counts. CDR3 in DNA: TGCACTGGGCAGTTAGATGAAAAACTGTTTTTT. It yields the protein CTGQLDEKLFF. The V gene is TRBV20-1, the J gene TRBJ1-4; no firm D call. Germline CDR1 reads DFQATT; CDR2 reads SNEGSKA (reference sequence). There are 11 residues in the CDR3.

The table lists this clonotype with a few counts. This rearrangement joins TRBV6-5 to TRBJ2-2; TRBD1 agrees at 9 bases. The V segment lost 4 bases and the J segment 7 bases; nucleotides outside the gene matches: 7. The CDR3 is 15 residues long. From germline, CDR1 is MNHEY and CDR2 SVGAGI. This chain's CDR3 is CASSSTGGAFGELFF. In nucleotides, the CDR3 is TGTGCCAGCAGTTCCACAGGGGGCGCGTTCGGGGAGCTGTTTTTT.

The chain uses TRBV12-3 or TRBV12-4 and TRBJ2-7; 8 nucleotides line up with TRBD2. The junction had 7 bases not matched to a gene; V was cut back by 5 bases and J by 4 bases. CDR3 length: 14 amino acids. CDR3 in amino acids: CASSLGTSLYEQYF. The CDR3 DNA sequence: TGTGCCAGCAGTCTGGGGACTAGTCTTTACGAGCAGTACTTC.